This is a list of T cell receptor beta chains from one sample in a study of T cell repertoires in cytomegalovirus infection. TCRdb reprocessed the reads via MiXCR and lists one record per CDR3 protein. The sample shows 740,000 or so distinct CDR3 sequences, 35% of them seen only once. Sequencing was done on a sample of PBMCs. These receptor sequences come from a human donor in good health (CMV status not recorded). Some clones in this sample may be carry-over from other donors' samples. The CDR3 runs from the conserved cysteine through the conserved F or W.

j_gene: TRBJ1-2; v_gene: TRBV5-6; CDR3aa: CASSSEGGRHNYGYTF
j_gene: TRBJ2-1; v_gene: TRBV4-1; CDR3aa: CASSLDRRSEQFF
j_gene: TRBJ2-3; v_gene: TRBV7-2; CDR3aa: CASSLDSGVADTQYF
j_gene: TRBJ1-1; v_gene: TRBV3-1; CDR3aa: CASSQALSPVANTEAFF
j_gene: TRBJ2-1; v_gene: TRBV18; CDR3aa: CASSPSPSLEQFF
j_gene: TRBJ1-3; v_gene: TRBV3-1; CDR3aa: CASSRKHRRGNTIYF
j_gene: TRBJ1-5; v_gene: TRBV5-1; CDR3aa: CASSPGDRRGNQPQHF
j_gene: TRBJ2-1; v_gene: TRBV6-1; CDR3aa: CASNSGGAYNEQFF
j_gene: TRBJ1-5; v_gene: TRBV20-1; CDR3aa: CSLGQPQHF
j_gene: TRBJ1-2; v_gene: TRBV27; CDR3aa: CASRDSPPNYGYTF